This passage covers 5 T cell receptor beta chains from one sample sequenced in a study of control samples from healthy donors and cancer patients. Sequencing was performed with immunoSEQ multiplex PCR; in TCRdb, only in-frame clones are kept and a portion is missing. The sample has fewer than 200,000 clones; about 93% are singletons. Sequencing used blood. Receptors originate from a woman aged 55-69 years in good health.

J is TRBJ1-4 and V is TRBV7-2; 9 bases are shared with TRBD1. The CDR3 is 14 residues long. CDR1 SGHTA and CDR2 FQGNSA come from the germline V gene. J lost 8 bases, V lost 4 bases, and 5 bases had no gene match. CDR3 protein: CASSSDRGSEKLFF. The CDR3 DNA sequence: TGTGCCAGCAGCTCGGACAGGGGAAGCGAAAAACTGTTTTTT.

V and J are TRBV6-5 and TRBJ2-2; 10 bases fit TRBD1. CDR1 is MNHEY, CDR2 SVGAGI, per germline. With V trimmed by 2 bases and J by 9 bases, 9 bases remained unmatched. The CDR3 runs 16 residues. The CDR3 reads CASSYDTTGGARELFF. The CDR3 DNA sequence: TGTGCCAGCAGTTACGATACGACAGGGGGCGCGAGGGAGCTGTTTTTT.

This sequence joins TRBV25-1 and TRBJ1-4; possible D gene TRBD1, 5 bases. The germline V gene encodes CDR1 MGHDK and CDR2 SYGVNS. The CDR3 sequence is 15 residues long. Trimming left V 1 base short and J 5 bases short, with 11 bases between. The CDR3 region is CASSEFRVGNEKLFF. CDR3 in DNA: TGTGCCAGCAGTGAATTCAGGGTAGGGAATGAAAAACTGTTTTTT. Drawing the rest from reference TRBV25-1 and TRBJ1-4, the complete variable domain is EADIYQTPRYLVIGTGKKITLECSQTMGHDKMYWYQQDPGMELHLIHYSYGVNSTEKGDLSSESTVSRIRTEHFPLTLESARPSHTSQYLCASSEFRVGNEKLFFGSGTQLSVL.

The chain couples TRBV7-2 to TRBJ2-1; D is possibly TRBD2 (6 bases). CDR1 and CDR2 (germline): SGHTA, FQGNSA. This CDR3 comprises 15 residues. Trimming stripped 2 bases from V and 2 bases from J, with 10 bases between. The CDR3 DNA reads TGTGCCAGCAGCTTAATGCGGGAACCCTACAATGAGCAGTTCTTC. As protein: CASSLMREPYNEQFF.

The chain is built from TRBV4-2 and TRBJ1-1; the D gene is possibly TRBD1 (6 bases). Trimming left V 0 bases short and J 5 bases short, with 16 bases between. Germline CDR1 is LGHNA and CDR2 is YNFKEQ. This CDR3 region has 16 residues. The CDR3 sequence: CASSQELGRGGTEAFF. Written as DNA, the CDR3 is TGTGCCAGCAGCCAAGAACTTGGCAGGGGAGGGACTGAAGCTTTCTTT.